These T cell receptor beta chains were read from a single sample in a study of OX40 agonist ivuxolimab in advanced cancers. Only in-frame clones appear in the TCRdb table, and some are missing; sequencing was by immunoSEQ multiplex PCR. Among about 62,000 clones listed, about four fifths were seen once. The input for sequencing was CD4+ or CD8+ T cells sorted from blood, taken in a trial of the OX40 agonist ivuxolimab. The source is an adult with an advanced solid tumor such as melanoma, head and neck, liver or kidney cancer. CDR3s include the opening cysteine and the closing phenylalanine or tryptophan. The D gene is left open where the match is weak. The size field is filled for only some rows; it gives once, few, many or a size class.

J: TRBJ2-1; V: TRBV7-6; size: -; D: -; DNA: TGTGCCAGCAGCTTAGTAGACGCTTTTCCGAACAATGAGCAGTTCTTC; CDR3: CASSLVDAFPNNEQFF
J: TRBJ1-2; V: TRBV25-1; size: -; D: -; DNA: TGTGCCAGCAGTGAATACAGGGCCGACCTCTATGGCTACACCTTC; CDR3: CASSEYRADLYGYTF
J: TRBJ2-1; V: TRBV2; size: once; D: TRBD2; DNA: TGTGCCAGCAGCGCTACTAGCGGGAGCTCCTACAATGAGCAGTTCTTC; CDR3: CASSATSGSSYNEQFF
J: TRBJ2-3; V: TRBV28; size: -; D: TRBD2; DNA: TGTGCCAGCAGTTTACGGCGGGAGGGCACAGATACGCAGTATTTT; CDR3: CASSLRREGTDTQYF
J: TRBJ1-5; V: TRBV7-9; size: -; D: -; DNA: TGTGCCAGCAGCTCTTCGGTAGGCAATCAGCCCCAGCATTTT; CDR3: CASSSSVGNQPQHF
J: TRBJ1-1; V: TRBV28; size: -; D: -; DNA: TGTGCCAGCAGTTTCGGAAAGGGCGCTTTCTTT; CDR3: CASSFGKGAFF
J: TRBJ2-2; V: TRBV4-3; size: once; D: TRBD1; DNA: TGCGCCAGCAGCCAAGGGGCCGGACAGGGGGCGACCGGGGAGCTGTTTTTT; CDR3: CASSQGAGQGATGELFF
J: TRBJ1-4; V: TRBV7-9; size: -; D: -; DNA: TGTGCCAGCAGCTTCCCCGGGAGCTATCGAGACGAAAAACTGTTTTTT; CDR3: CASSFPGSYRDEKLFF
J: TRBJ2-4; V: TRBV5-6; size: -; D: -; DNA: TGTGCCAGCAGCTTGGATGTCTCCGGAGGCAAAAACATTCAGTACTTC; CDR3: CASSLDVSGGKNIQYF
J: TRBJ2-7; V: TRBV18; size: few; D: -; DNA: TGTGCCAGCTCACCCGCCGGGGCCGAGCAGTACTTC; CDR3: CASSPAGAEQYF
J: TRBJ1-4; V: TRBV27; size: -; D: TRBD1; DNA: TGTGCCAGCAGAGAAACAGGGGGCGATGAAAAACTGTTTTTT; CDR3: CASRETGGDEKLFF
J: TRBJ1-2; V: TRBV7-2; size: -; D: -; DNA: TGTGCCAGCAGCCCTCAAGAGGGAGTCGGCTATGGCTACACCTTC; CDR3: CASSPQEGVGYGYTF
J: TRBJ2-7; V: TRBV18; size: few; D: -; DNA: TGTGCCAGCTCACGCGGACCCTCCTACGAGCAGTACTTC; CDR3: CASSRGPSYEQYF
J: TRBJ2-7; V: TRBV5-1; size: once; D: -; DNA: TGCGCCAGCAGCCAAAGAGAGGGGCCCTACGAGCAGTACTTC; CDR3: CASSQREGPYEQYF
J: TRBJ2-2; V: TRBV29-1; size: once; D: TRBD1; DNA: TGCAGCGCCTCCGGACAGGGGGCAAGGGAGCTGTTTTTT; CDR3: CSASGQGARELFF
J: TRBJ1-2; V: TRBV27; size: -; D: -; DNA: TGTGCCAGCAGTTTTCGGGGTAGCTATGGCTACACCTTC; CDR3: CASSFRGSYGYTF
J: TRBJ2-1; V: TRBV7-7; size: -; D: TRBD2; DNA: TGTGCCAGCAGCAGGACTAGCGGGAGGAACAATGAGCAGTTCTTC; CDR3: CASSRTSGRNNEQFF
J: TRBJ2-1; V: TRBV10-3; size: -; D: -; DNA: TGTGCCATCTCGGACGGACTAAACAAAAACCATGAGCAGTTCTTC; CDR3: CAISDGLNKNHEQFF
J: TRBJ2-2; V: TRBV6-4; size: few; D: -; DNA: TGTGCCAGCAGTGACGAGGGGACGGCAGGAACCGGGGAGCTGTTTTTT; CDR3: CASSDEGTAGTGELFF
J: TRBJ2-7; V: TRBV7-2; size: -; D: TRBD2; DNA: TGTGCCAGCAGCTTAGTCGGGACTAGCGGGGGTGCCTACGAGCAGTACTTC; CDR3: CASSLVGTSGGAYEQYF
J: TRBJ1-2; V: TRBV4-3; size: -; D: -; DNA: TGCGCCAGCAGCCAAGGATATGCAGGCTATGGCTACACCTTC; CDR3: CASSQGYAGYGYTF
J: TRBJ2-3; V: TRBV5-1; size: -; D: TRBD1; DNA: TGCGCCAGCAGAGGGGGTCTACAGGGGGCATCTTTTACAGATACGCAGTATTTT; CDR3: CASRGGLQGASFTDTQYF
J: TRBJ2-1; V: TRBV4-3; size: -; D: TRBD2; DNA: TGCGCCAGCAGCCAAGATGGGGGTCTAGCGGGAGGCCTAATGTTCTTC; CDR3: CASSQDGGLAGGLMFF
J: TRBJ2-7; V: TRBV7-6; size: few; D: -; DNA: TGTGCCAGCAGCTTGGACTACGAGCAGTACTTC; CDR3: CASSLDYEQYF
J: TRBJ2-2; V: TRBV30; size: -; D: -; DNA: TGTGCCTGGAGCCCAGCGAACACCGGGGAGCTGTTTTTT; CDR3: CAWSPANTGELFF
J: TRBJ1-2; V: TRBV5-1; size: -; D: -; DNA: TGCGCCAGCAGCTTAGGTGCAAACTATGGCTACACCTTC; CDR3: CASSLGANYGYTF
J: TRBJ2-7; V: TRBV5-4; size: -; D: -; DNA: TGTGCCAGCAGCTCGACAGACGTCTCCTACGAGCAGTACTTC; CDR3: CASSSTDVSYEQYF
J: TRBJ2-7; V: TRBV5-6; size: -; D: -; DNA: TGTGCCAGCAGCTTCACGATAAACGAGCAGTACTTC; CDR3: CASSFTINEQYF
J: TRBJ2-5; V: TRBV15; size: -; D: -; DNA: TGTGCCACCAGCAGACTAACCAGGGAAACCCAGTACTTC; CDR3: CATSRLTRETQYF
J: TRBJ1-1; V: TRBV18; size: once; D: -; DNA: TGTGCCAGCTCCCCAAGTTTGACTGAAGCTTTCTTT; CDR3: CASSPSLTEAFF
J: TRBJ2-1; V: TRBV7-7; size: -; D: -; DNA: TGTGCCAGCAGCTTAAGGGAATACAATGAGCAGTTCTTC; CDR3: CASSLREYNEQFF
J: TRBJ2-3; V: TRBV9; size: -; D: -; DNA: TGTGCCAGCAGCCCGGTTCCCTACCCCACTAGCACAGATACGCAGTATTTT; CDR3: CASSPVPYPTSTDTQYF
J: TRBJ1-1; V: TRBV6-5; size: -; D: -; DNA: TGTGCCAGCAGTTACGTATCTAAAGGGGTTAACACTGAAGCTTTCTTT; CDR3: CASSYVSKGVNTEAFF
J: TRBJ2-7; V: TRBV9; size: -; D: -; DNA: TGTGCCAGCAGCGTAGACGGAAACCCCGGAGACGAGCAGTACTTC; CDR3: CASSVDGNPGDEQYF
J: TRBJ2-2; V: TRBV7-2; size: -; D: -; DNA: TGTGCCAGCACTATAGGCTGGGTCGGGGAGCTGTTTTTT; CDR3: CASTIGWVGELFF
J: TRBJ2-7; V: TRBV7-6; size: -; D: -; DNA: TGTGCCAGCAGCCCAGGGGCAGTTTCCTACGAGCAGTACTTC; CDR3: CASSPGAVSYEQYF
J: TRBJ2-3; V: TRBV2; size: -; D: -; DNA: TGTGCCAGCCGGCCTTCGTCGGGGGAGACAGATACGCAGTATTTT; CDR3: CASRPSSGETDTQYF